This is a list of T cell receptor beta chains from one sample in a study of control samples from healthy donors and cancer patients. Sequencing used immunoSEQ multiplex PCR; TCRdb keeps in-frame clones, though not all of them. The sample contains 150,000 or so clones, roughly 90% of which appear only once. Source material: blood. These receptors originate from a man aged 35 to 55 in good health. Each CDR3 is given with its conserved first and last residue. The D gene is left open where the match is weak. A clone size is listed for some rows: how often the clone was seen (once, few, many), or a class if it is expanded.

D,J,size,V,DNA,CDR3
-,TRBJ2-4,once,TRBV7-9,TGTGCCAGCAGCCTCCCTTTGGGTCCGAGTAACTTC,CASSLPLGPSNF
-,TRBJ1-1,-,TRBV2,TGTGCCAGCAGTGAAGCACGGGGAGGGGCTTTCTTT,CASSEARGGAFF
-,TRBJ1-1,few,TRBV6-5,TGTGCCAGCAGTTACCAGGGACGGTGGGGCACTGAAGCTTTCTTT,CASSYQGRWGTEAFF
-,TRBJ1-5,-,TRBV2,TGTGCCAGCAGTGTTGGAGGGGGAGGTAGCAATCAGCCCCAGCATTTT,CASSVGGGGSNQPQHF
-,TRBJ1-2,-,TRBV5-8,TGTGCCAGCAGCGCCGACAAAATCACCACCAGGAATGGCTACACCTTC,CASSADKITTRNGYTF
TRBD1,TRBJ1-3,once,TRBV12-3/TRBV12-4,TGTGCCAGCAGTTCCGGACAGGCCCTATATTTT,CASSSGQALYF
TRBD2,TRBJ2-3,-,TRBV11-2,TGTGCCAGCAGCCGAGCTCCTAGCGGGGGTACCACAGATACGCAGTATTTT,CASSRAPSGGTTDTQYF
TRBD2,TRBJ2-2,-,TRBV19,TGTGCCAGTAGTATCGGGGGGGTTTTCGGGGAGCTGTTTTTT,CASSIGGVFGELFF
-,TRBJ1-1,-,TRBV19,TGTGCCAGTAGTTTTAATTCCAACACTGAAGCTTTCTTT,CASSFNSNTEAFF
-,TRBJ2-1,-,TRBV7-9,TGTGCCAGCAGTTCTCCCCGGGACCGTTACAATGAGCAGTTCTTC,CASSSPRDRYNEQFF
TRBD1,TRBJ2-5,-,TRBV10-3,TGTGCCATCAGGGGACAGGGGGAAGAGACCCAGTACTTC,CAIRGQGEETQYF
TRBD2,TRBJ2-5,-,TRBV6-7,TGTGCCAGCAGTTACTCGACTTTCTGGGGACTAGCGAGAGAGAGGCCCCAGTACTTC,CASSYSTFWGLARERPQYF
TRBD1,TRBJ2-7,-,TRBV28,TGTGCCAGCAGTTCCGCCGGGACAGTGGACGAGCAGTACTTC,CASSSAGTVDEQYF
TRBD1,TRBJ2-2,-,TRBV5-1,TGCGCCAGCAGCCCAAAGGCAGGGGGTGAGAACACCGGGGAGCTGTTTTTT,CASSPKAGGENTGELFF
TRBD1,TRBJ1-1,-,TRBV18,TGTGCCAGCTCTGGGACAGGGAGTGGCCGCGGCACTGAAGCTTTCTTT,CASSGTGSGRGTEAFF
-,TRBJ1-4,-,TRBV2,TGTGCCAGCAGTACCGACACGTCCCCTCTTTTT,CASSTDTSPLF
-,TRBJ2-5,-,TRBV5-1,TGCGCCAGCAGCTTGAGTTATGGGGACCAAGAGACCCAGTACTTC,CASSLSYGDQETQYF
-,TRBJ1-5,-,TRBV7-2,TGTGCCAGCAGCTTAAGGGGCTCAGCTAATCAGCCCCAGCATTTT,CASSLRGSANQPQHF
-,TRBJ2-1,-,TRBV7-6,TGTGCCAGCAGCTTAGACCAGACCGGGTTCAATGAGCAGTTCTTC,CASSLDQTGFNEQFF
TRBD2,TRBJ2-3,-,TRBV4-1,TGCGCCAGCAGCCAAGTTGGGACTAGCGGGGGGCGCACAGATACGCAGTATTTT,CASSQVGTSGGRTDTQYF
TRBD1,TRBJ1-4,-,TRBV5-1,TGCGCCAGCAGCTCCCGACAGGGGGCTGAAAAACTGTTTTTT,CASSSRQGAEKLFF
-,TRBJ1-3,-,TRBV5-1,TGCGCCAGCAGATCTACGCTGTCCAGCTCCGGAAACACCATATATTTT,CASRSTLSSSGNTIYF
TRBD2,TRBJ2-1,-,TRBV7-9,TGTGCCAGCAGCTCCCAGGGCGGCGGGGGGGCTGTGCAGTTCTTC,CASSSQGGGGAVQFF
-,TRBJ2-5,-,TRBV5-1,TGCGCCAGCAGCTTGGCAGGGAAAGAGACCCAGTACTTC,CASSLAGKETQYF
TRBD2,TRBJ2-5,-,TRBV19,TGTGCCAGTAGTATCGGGAGGGGCCCAGGCCTCCAAGAGACCCAGTACTTC,CASSIGRGPGLQETQYF
-,TRBJ1-2,-,TRBV5-6,TGTGCCAGCAGCTTGGCCCAGTCTTATGGCTACACCTTC,CASSLAQSYGYTF
-,TRBJ1-1,-,TRBV2,TGTGCCAGCGCTCCGGGGGGGACCACTGAAGCTTTCTTT,CASAPGGTTEAFF
TRBD2,TRBJ2-5,-,TRBV5-5,TGTGCCAGCAGCTTAACCTCGGGGCGGGGGGGACAAGAGACCCAGTACTTC,CASSLTSGRGGQETQYF
-,TRBJ2-4,-,TRBV2,TGTGCCAGCAGCTCAACCCGGACAGCTCTAGCCAAAAACATTCAGTACTTC,CASSSTRTALAKNIQYF
-,TRBJ1-1,-,TRBV7-3,TGTGCCAGCAGCTTACTTGCAGGGGACCCGAACACTGAAGCTTTCTTT,CASSLLAGDPNTEAFF
-,TRBJ1-6,few,TRBV3-1/TRBV3-2,TGTGCCAGCAGCCAAAGTTCCCCGTGGAATTCACCCCTCCACTTT,CASSQSSPWNSPLHF